Listed below are T cell receptor beta chains from one sample, sequenced in a study of radiotherapy plus CTLA-4 blockade in lung cancer. Profiled with immunoSEQ multiplex PCR; TCRdb holds only in-frame clones, not every one. The data hold around 65,000 clones, with 70% to 80% observed a single time. Specimen: peripheral blood, collected from a patient treated with radiotherapy plus ipilimumab. These receptors originate from a human donor with non-small cell lung cancer who had a complete response to radiotherapy plus ipilimumab. CDR3s leave out the opening cysteine and the closing phenylalanine or tryptophan.

v_gene: TRBV9
j_gene: TRBJ2-2
CDR3aa: ASSVREDSLYRELF

v_gene: TRBV10-3
j_gene: TRBJ2-3
CDR3aa: AIGTSGRGTDTQY

v_gene: TRBV11-2
j_gene: TRBJ2-1
CDR3aa: ASGLAGGPSLSEQF

v_gene: TRBV5-1
j_gene: TRBJ2-7
CDR3aa: ASSLAAGANEQY

v_gene: TRBV30
j_gene: TRBJ1-3
CDR3aa: AWRKGAGNTIY

v_gene: TRBV2
j_gene: TRBJ1-2
CDR3aa: ASPGQPSGYT

v_gene: TRBV6-5
j_gene: TRBJ1-1
CDR3aa: ASSFATDREAF

v_gene: TRBV30
j_gene: TRBJ1-4
CDR3aa: AWSNRGETNEKLF

v_gene: TRBV30
j_gene: TRBJ1-5
CDR3aa: AWSVKGGNQPQH

v_gene: TRBV4-3
j_gene: TRBJ1-2
CDR3aa: ASSQAEGAGGYT

v_gene: TRBV6-1
j_gene: TRBJ1-5
CDR3aa: ASSDNSNQPQH

v_gene: TRBV10-3
j_gene: TRBJ1-4
CDR3aa: AISESPGTSHEKLF

v_gene: TRBV6-4
j_gene: TRBJ2-3
CDR3aa: ASSEGTSGADTQY

v_gene: TRBV4-1
j_gene: TRBJ2-1
CDR3aa: ASSQGGYTGTLSRGSYNEQF

v_gene: TRBV9
j_gene: TRBJ2-3
CDR3aa: ASSVTSGGTDTQY

v_gene: TRBV2
j_gene: TRBJ2-1
CDR3aa: ASSEAGQFINEQF

v_gene: TRBV5-1
j_gene: TRBJ2-2
CDR3aa: ASSFGTGDDTGELF

v_gene: TRBV28
j_gene: TRBJ1-1
CDR3aa: ASSLNKWLTEAF

v_gene: TRBV7-2
j_gene: TRBJ2-4
CDR3aa: ASSPGPGSENIQY

v_gene: TRBV7-6
j_gene: TRBJ1-1
CDR3aa: ASSLAQGTEAF

v_gene: TRBV7-2
j_gene: TRBJ2-6
CDR3aa: ASSGPGYASGANVLT

v_gene: TRBV29-1
j_gene: TRBJ1-1
CDR3aa: SVGVFGVRSETEAF

v_gene: TRBV19
j_gene: TRBJ1-5
CDR3aa: ATLQGPYSNQPQH

v_gene: TRBV10-3
j_gene: TRBJ2-2
CDR3aa: ASRRTTSNTGELF

v_gene: TRBV7-2
j_gene: TRBJ2-5
CDR3aa: ASGRGLETQY

v_gene: TRBV7-2
j_gene: TRBJ2-5
CDR3aa: ASSLSFGETQY

v_gene: TRBV14
j_gene: TRBJ2-1
CDR3aa: ASSQALAGVGEQF

v_gene: TRBV5-4
j_gene: TRBJ1-1
CDR3aa: ASSFIEQSEAF

v_gene: TRBV5-1
j_gene: TRBJ1-1
CDR3aa: ASSSGQLMNTEAF

v_gene: TRBV28
j_gene: TRBJ1-2
CDR3aa: ASSLDRAIGYT

v_gene: TRBV30
j_gene: TRBJ2-1
CDR3aa: ALSGGASYNEQF

v_gene: TRBV7-2
j_gene: TRBJ2-5
CDR3aa: ASSSQTSKAQETQY

v_gene: TRBV7-2
j_gene: TRBJ2-3
CDR3aa: ASSSGPGVLSTDTQY

v_gene: TRBV2
j_gene: TRBJ1-5
CDR3aa: ASSVGKVRQPQH

v_gene: TRBV10-3
j_gene: TRBJ2-2
CDR3aa: AISETGTNTGELF

v_gene: TRBV7-9
j_gene: TRBJ2-3
CDR3aa: ASSRDRETDTQY

v_gene: TRBV11-2
j_gene: TRBJ1-5
CDR3aa: ASSRTGWQPQH

v_gene: TRBV5-6
j_gene: TRBJ1-1
CDR3aa: ASSLRSRQGGEAF

v_gene: TRBV30
j_gene: TRBJ1-2
CDR3aa: AWTPVRGDYGYT

v_gene: TRBV10-3
j_gene: .
CDR3aa: AISEVSYEQY

v_gene: TRBV27
j_gene: TRBJ2-7
CDR3aa: ASSLRGQGPYEQY

v_gene: TRBV4-3
j_gene: TRBJ2-4
CDR3aa: ASSQEQTAKNIQY

v_gene: TRBV10-1
j_gene: TRBJ2-3
CDR3aa: ASRPGLGGDTQY

v_gene: TRBV10-1
j_gene: TRBJ1-1
CDR3aa: ASSDTGRLAEAF

v_gene: TRBV20-1
j_gene: TRBJ2-7
CDR3aa: SAFRGDEQY

v_gene: TRBV7-2
j_gene: TRBJ1-5
CDR3aa: ASSLGGDRGFSNQPQH

v_gene: TRBV6-1
j_gene: TRBJ2-7
CDR3aa: ASSGIQGARYEQY

v_gene: TRBV18
j_gene: TRBJ1-5
CDR3aa: ASSTGGDGNQPQH

v_gene: TRBV7-2
j_gene: TRBJ1-4
CDR3aa: ASSQDTSNEKLF

v_gene: TRBV10-3
j_gene: TRBJ1-5
CDR3aa: AISAQDGNQPQH

v_gene: TRBV7-9
j_gene: TRBJ2-7
CDR3aa: ASSPTGAEQY

v_gene: TRBV7-2
j_gene: TRBJ1-6
CDR3aa: ASSPLGVGGSYNSPLH